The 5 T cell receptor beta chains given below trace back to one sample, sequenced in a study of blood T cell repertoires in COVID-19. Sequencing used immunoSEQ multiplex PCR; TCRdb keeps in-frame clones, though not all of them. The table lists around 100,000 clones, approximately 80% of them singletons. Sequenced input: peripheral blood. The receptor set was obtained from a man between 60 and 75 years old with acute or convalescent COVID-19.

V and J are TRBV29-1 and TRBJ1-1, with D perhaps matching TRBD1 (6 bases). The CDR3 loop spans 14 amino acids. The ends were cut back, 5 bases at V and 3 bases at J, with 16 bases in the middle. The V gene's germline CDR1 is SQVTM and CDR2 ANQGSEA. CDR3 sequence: CSVTLGAEDTEAFF. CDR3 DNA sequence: TGCAGCGTTACCCTGGGGGCGGAGGACACTGAAGCTTTCTTT.

The CDR3 sequence: CASSPEALGLAYKNIQYF. The CDR3 DNA is TGTGCCAGCAGCCCAGAGGCCTTGGGACTAGCCTACAAAAACATTCAGTACTTC. V is TRBV14 and J is TRBJ2-4, with 9 bases that match TRBD2. Per the germline V gene, CDR1 is SGHDN and CDR2 is FVKESK. Trimming cost V 4 bases and J 3 bases; bases outside gene matches: 13. CDR3 size: 18 residues.

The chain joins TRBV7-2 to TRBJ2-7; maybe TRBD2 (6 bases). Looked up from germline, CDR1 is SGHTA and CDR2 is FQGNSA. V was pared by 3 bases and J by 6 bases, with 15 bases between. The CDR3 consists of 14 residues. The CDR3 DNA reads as TGTGCCAGCAGCTTGGGGGGAACAAGAGCCGAGCAGTACTTC. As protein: CASSLGGTRAEQYF.

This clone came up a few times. This CDR3 is CASSQVPTGSTQPQHF. CDR3 nucleotides: TGTGCCAGCAGCCAGGTACCAACAGGGTCTACTCAGCCCCAGCATTTT. The V gene is TRBV3-1 (or the pseudogene TRBV3-2), the J gene TRBJ1-5, with D maybe TRBD1 (6 bases). Trimming pared 3 bases from V and 6 bases from J, leaving 18 bases between. CDR1 is LGHDT, CDR2 YNNKEL, per germline (reference sequence). This CDR3 is built from 16 residues.

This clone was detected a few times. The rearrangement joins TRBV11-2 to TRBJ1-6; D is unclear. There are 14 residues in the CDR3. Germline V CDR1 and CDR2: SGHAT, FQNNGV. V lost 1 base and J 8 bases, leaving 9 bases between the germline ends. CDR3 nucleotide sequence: TGTGCCAGCAGCTTAGCGGTCCAAGATTCACCCCTCCACTTT. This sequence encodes CASSLAVQDSPLHF. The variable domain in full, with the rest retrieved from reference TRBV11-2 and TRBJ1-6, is EAGVAQSPRYKIIEKRQSVAFWCNPISGHATLYWYQQILGQGPKLLIQFQNNGVVDDSQLPKDRFSAERLKGVDSTLKIQPAKLEDSAVYLCASSLAVQDSPLHFGNGTRLTVT.